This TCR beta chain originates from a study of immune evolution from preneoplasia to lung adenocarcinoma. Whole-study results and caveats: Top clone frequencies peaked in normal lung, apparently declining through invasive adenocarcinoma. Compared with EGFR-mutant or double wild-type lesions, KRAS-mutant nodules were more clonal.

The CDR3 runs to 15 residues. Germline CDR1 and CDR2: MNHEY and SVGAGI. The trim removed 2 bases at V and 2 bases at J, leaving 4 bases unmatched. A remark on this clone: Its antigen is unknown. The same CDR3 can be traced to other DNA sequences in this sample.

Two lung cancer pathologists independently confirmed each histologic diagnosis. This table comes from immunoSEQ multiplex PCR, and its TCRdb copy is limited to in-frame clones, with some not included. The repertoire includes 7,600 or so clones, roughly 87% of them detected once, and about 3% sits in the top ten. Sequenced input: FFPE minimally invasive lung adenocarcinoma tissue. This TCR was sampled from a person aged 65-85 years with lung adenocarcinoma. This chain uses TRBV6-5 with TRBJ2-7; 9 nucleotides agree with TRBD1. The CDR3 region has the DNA TGTGCCAGCAGTTACAGGGGACAGGGAACCTACGAGCAGTACTTC. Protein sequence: CASSYRGQGTYEQYF.